The rows below give T cell receptor beta chains drawn from one sample of a study of blood T cell repertoires in COVID-19. Profiling relied on immunoSEQ multiplex PCR, and the TCRdb table lists in-frame clones only, not all of them. In the table there are about 57,000 clones, around 82% of which are singletons. The specimen was peripheral blood. These receptors were collected from a woman of 80 years or more with acute or convalescent COVID-19. The CDR3 runs from the conserved cysteine through the conserved F or W. Each record gives: J gene, V gene, D gene, clone size, CDR3 DNA, CDR3 protein. D genes are given only for firm matches. Clone size is stated in some rows and not others, as once, few, many or a class when expanded.

J: TRBJ1-5
V: TRBV27
D: .
size: .
DNA: TGTGCCAGCAGCCGCTATAGCAATCAGCCCCAGCATTTT
CDR3: CASSRYSNQPQHF

J: TRBJ2-7
V: TRBV28
D: TRBD1
size: .
DNA: TGTGCCAGCAGAACTCCTAATCCGGGACAGGGAAGGCCCTACGAGCAGTACTTC
CDR3: CASRTPNPGQGRPYEQYF

J: TRBJ2-3
V: TRBV7-2
D: .
size: .
DNA: TGTGCCAGCAGCTTAAACCCGGGTAGCACAGATACGCAGTATTTT
CDR3: CASSLNPGSTDTQYF

J: TRBJ2-1
V: TRBV11-2
D: TRBD2
size: .
DNA: TGTGCCAGCAGCCAAATGGGGAGGGACAATGAGCAGTTCTTC
CDR3: CASSQMGRDNEQFF

J: TRBJ2-7
V: TRBV19
D: .
size: once
DNA: TGTGCCAGTAGACACCGGGGGGCGGGCGAGCAGTACTTC
CDR3: CASRHRGAGEQYF

J: TRBJ1-6
V: TRBV11-2
D: .
size: .
DNA: TGTGCCAGCAGCCGAGAGGGAAGGGTCGGGTCACCCCTCCACTTT
CDR3: CASSREGRVGSPLHF

J: TRBJ2-7
V: TRBV12-5
D: .
size: .
DNA: TGTGCTAGTGGTTTGCTCTACGAGCAGTACTTC
CDR3: CASGLLYEQYF

J: TRBJ2-1
V: TRBV6-5
D: TRBD1
size: once
DNA: TGTGCCAGCAGTTCCGTGGACAGGGTCAATGAGCAGTTCTTC
CDR3: CASSSVDRVNEQFF

J: TRBJ1-2
V: TRBV28
D: .
size: .
DNA: TGTGCCAGCAGTTCCACGGGCGCGGGATATGGCTACACCTTC
CDR3: CASSSTGAGYGYTF

J: TRBJ1-6
V: TRBV3-1/TRBV3-2
D: TRBD1
size: .
DNA: TGTGCCAGCACGGACAGGGGTAATTCACCCCTCCACTTT
CDR3: CASTDRGNSPLHF

J: TRBJ2-5
V: TRBV9
D: TRBD2
size: .
DNA: TGTGCCAGCAGCGTAGGGTCGGGCGGGAGAAGGGGAGAGACCCAGTACTTC
CDR3: CASSVGSGGRRGETQYF

J: TRBJ1-2
V: TRBV29-1
D: .
size: .
DNA: TGCAGCGTTGAGAATGGCGGCCACTATGGCTACACCTTC
CDR3: CSVENGGHYGYTF

J: TRBJ2-3
V: TRBV9
D: .
size: .
DNA: TGTGCCAGCAGCGTAGGAGTCACAGATACGCAGTATTTT
CDR3: CASSVGVTDTQYF

J: TRBJ2-5
V: TRBV9
D: .
size: .
DNA: TGTGCCAGCTCCGTTGGGGAGTTGGAGACCCAGTACTTC
CDR3: CASSVGELETQYF

J: TRBJ2-2
V: TRBV18
D: TRBD1
size: once
DNA: TGTGCCAGCTCATCGAGTACAGGGGGAGCCGGGGAGCTGTTTTTT
CDR3: CASSSSTGGAGELFF

J: TRBJ1-1
V: TRBV2
D: .
size: .
DNA: TGTGCCAGCAGGGACACCCCGCTTTCCGAAGCTTTCTTT
CDR3: CASRDTPLSEAFF

J: TRBJ1-2
V: TRBV7-6
D: .
size: .
DNA: TGTGCCAGCAGCTTAGAGTGGGGGGACGGCTACACCTTC
CDR3: CASSLEWGDGYTF

J: TRBJ1-1
V: TRBV5-1
D: TRBD1
size: .
DNA: TGCGCCAGCAGCGACGGGACAGCAAAAAACACTGAAGCTTTCTTT
CDR3: CASSDGTAKNTEAFF

J: TRBJ1-2
V: TRBV5-1
D: TRBD1
size: .
DNA: TGCGCCAGCAGCCTCCGGACAGGGGACGGTGCTGGCTACACCTTC
CDR3: CASSLRTGDGAGYTF

J: TRBJ2-3
V: TRBV5-1
D: TRBD2
size: .
DNA: TGCGCCAGCAGCTTCCCGACTAGCGGGGGGAACACAGATACGCAGTATTTT
CDR3: CASSFPTSGGNTDTQYF

J: TRBJ2-2
V: TRBV5-1
D: TRBD2
size: .
DNA: TGCGCCAGCAGCTCAAGGGGAGGGTCCGGGGAGCTGTTTTTT
CDR3: CASSSRGGSGELFF

J: TRBJ1-4
V: TRBV2
D: .
size: .
DNA: TGTGCCAGCAGTGAACAAACTGGTCGGAAACTGTTTTTT
CDR3: CASSEQTGRKLFF

J: TRBJ2-7
V: TRBV29-1
D: .
size: few
DNA: TGCAGCGTTGTAGGTCCAGTCACAGGGTCCAACGAGCAGTACTTC
CDR3: CSVVGPVTGSNEQYF

J: TRBJ1-1
V: TRBV2
D: TRBD1
size: .
DNA: TGTGCCAGCAGTGATCTTACAGGGGTGAGGAACACTGAAGCTTTCTTT
CDR3: CASSDLTGVRNTEAFF

J: TRBJ1-6
V: TRBV19
D: .
size: few
DNA: TGTGCCAGTAGTATTAGAGGGCAGGGGAATTCACCCCTCCACTTT
CDR3: CASSIRGQGNSPLHF

J: TRBJ2-2
V: TRBV3-1/TRBV3-2
D: .
size: .
DNA: TGTGCCAGCAGCCAAGAGGGAGAAAGGGAGCTGTTTTTT
CDR3: CASSQEGERELFF

J: TRBJ2-1
V: TRBV27
D: TRBD2
size: .
DNA: TGTGCCAGCAGCTTACTAGCGGGAGGAGGTAAGGATGAGCAGTTCTTC
CDR3: CASSLLAGGGKDEQFF

J: TRBJ1-4
V: TRBV3-1/TRBV3-2
D: .
size: .
DNA: TGTGCCAGCAGCCAAGGATATCGGGATGAAAAACTGTTTTTT
CDR3: CASSQGYRDEKLFF

J: TRBJ2-1
V: TRBV12-1
D: .
size: .
DNA: TGTGCCAGCGCCCCCCGGACTAGCGGGAGCCCTACGATCGATGAGCAGTTCTTC
CDR3: CASAPRTSGSPTIDEQFF

J: TRBJ2-3
V: TRBV29-1
D: .
size: .
DNA: TGCAGCGTAGGGGCGCGTACTAAGCTTAACACAGATACGCAGTATTTT
CDR3: CSVGARTKLNTDTQYF

J: TRBJ2-1
V: TRBV7-9
D: TRBD2
size: .
DNA: TGTGCCAGCAGCCGGCGGGCGGGGGGGCCCTCCTACAATGAGCAGTTCTTC
CDR3: CASSRRAGGPSYNEQFF

J: TRBJ2-3
V: TRBV14
D: TRBD1
size: .
DNA: TGTGCCAGCAGCCCGCGCCGACAGGGGCCAGATACGCAGTATTTT
CDR3: CASSPRRQGPDTQYF

J: TRBJ2-1
V: TRBV5-1
D: .
size: .
DNA: TGCGCCAGCAGCTTGGGATTCGGCTCCTACAATGAGCAGTTCTTC
CDR3: CASSLGFGSYNEQFF

J: TRBJ2-7
V: TRBV5-1
D: TRBD2
size: .
DNA: TGCGCCAGCAGCGCTGGACTAGCGGGAACCTACGAGCAGTACTTC
CDR3: CASSAGLAGTYEQYF

J: TRBJ2-1
V: TRBV5-1
D: TRBD2
size: .
DNA: TGCGCCAGCAGCCTGACTAGCGGGGGGGCCCAACTCAATGAGCAGTTCTTC
CDR3: CASSLTSGGAQLNEQFF

J: TRBJ1-2
V: TRBV6-1
D: .
size: .
DNA: TGTGCCAGCAGTGACTGGGGGGGGGCGGCATCCTATGGCTACACCTTC
CDR3: CASSDWGGAASYGYTF

J: TRBJ1-1
V: TRBV10-1
D: .
size: .
DNA: TGCGCCAGCAGTGACCCCAGGGGCCCAGCTTTCTTT
CDR3: CASSDPRGPAFF

J: TRBJ2-7
V: TRBV2
D: .
size: few
DNA: TGTGCCAGCACCTTTGATACACAGGGCGTCTACGAGCAGTACTTC
CDR3: CASTFDTQGVYEQYF

J: TRBJ2-7
V: TRBV7-8
D: TRBD2
size: once
DNA: TGTGCCAGCAGCTTTGGCGCCTCTAGCGGGACATCCGAGCAGTACTTC
CDR3: CASSFGASSGTSEQYF

J: TRBJ2-5
V: TRBV2
D: TRBD2
size: once
DNA: TGTGCCAGCAGCCCAGAGGCTAGCGGCAACCAAGAGACCCAGTACTTC
CDR3: CASSPEASGNQETQYF

J: TRBJ1-1
V: TRBV7-8
D: TRBD1
size: once
DNA: TGTGCCAGCAGCCTGACGACAGGGGACGCTTTCTTT
CDR3: CASSLTTGDAFF

J: TRBJ2-1
V: TRBV5-1
D: TRBD2
size: few
DNA: TGCGCCAGCAGCTTGTTCCTAGCGGGTGCGTTCAATGAGCAGTTCTTC
CDR3: CASSLFLAGAFNEQFF

J: TRBJ2-1
V: TRBV10-3
D: .
size: few
DNA: TGTGCCATCAGTGTTGCGGGACCGGGGACCTACAATGAGCAGTTCTTC
CDR3: CAISVAGPGTYNEQFF

J: TRBJ2-1
V: TRBV11-2
D: TRBD2
size: .
DNA: TGTGCCAGCAGCTTAGGGGTAGCGGGAATATACAATGAGCAGTTCTTC
CDR3: CASSLGVAGIYNEQFF

J: TRBJ2-3
V: TRBV5-1
D: TRBD2
size: .
DNA: TGCGCCAGCAGCTCGAAGGGTGCCGGGGGGACCCCAAAAACAGATACGCAGTATTTT
CDR3: CASSSKGAGGTPKTDTQYF

J: TRBJ2-7
V: TRBV11-2
D: TRBD2
size: .
DNA: TGTGCCAGCAGCTCCCAGGGTACCAGCGGGAGCCACGAGCAGTACTTC
CDR3: CASSSQGTSGSHEQYF